This T cell receptor (beta chain) was found in a study of immune evolution from preneoplasia to lung adenocarcinoma (dated by TCRdb to the early 2020s). In the study overall: HLA loss of heterozygosity was found in about 6.3% of AIS, under 18% of MIA and about a third of ADC lesions, and in no AAH lesions. The study combined immune gene expression, TCR sequencing and multiplex immunofluorescence to profile immune contexture across lung adenocarcinoma precursors and invasive adenocarcinoma. Resected precursor lesions (AAH, AIS, MIA) and invasive adenocarcinomas were each compared against paired morphologically normal lung tissue. Sample size was based on specimen availability rather than a prior power calculation. Whole exome sequencing and methylation data from the same cohort of nodules were integrated with the immune data. In total, the cohort included 50 to 65 patients with pulmonary nodules, all of whom underwent surgical resection. The TCR sequencing data were obtained from more than 45 patients. It was reported in the study that 105 samples were used for TCR sequencing. POLYSOLVER was used to infer class I HLA alleles from exome data, and LOHHLA was used to detect allele-specific HLA loss.

Trimming removed 2 bases from V and 4 bases from J, leaving 12 bases between the germline ends. The CDR3, cysteine through phenylalanine, is 15 amino acids long. The DNA shown is the 45-base CDR3, in frame from base 1. CDR1 and CDR2, looked up from the germline V gene, are SGDLS and YYNGEE. Patients underwent resection in Japan or China between about 2013 and 2018. Histologic diagnosis of each case was confirmed independently by two lung cancer pathologists on H&E slides. To enrich premalignant or tumor cells for nucleic acid extraction, macro-dissection was performed after pathologic assessment. DNA was isolated from FFPE tissue using the AllPrep DNA/RNA FFPE Kit. The immunoSEQ hsTCRbeta Kit was used to sequence TCR beta CDR3 regions from DNA. On the authors' methods: TCR sequencing data were analysed with the ImmunoSEQ Analyzer. T cell clonality was defined as 1 minus Pielou's evenness, as computed on productive rearrangements. To measure T cell diversity, the inverse Simpson index was applied to productive templates. T cell density was expressed as TCR beta template counts normalized to usable DNA, with usable DNA estimated by amplifying and sequencing housekeeping genes. Two-sided Kruskal-Wallis tests were used to compare TCR metrics between histologic stages. As stored in TCRdb, this immuneACCESS dataset retains in-frame rearrangements with V and J assigned. A fraction of the clones does not appear; measured against another copy, unresolved V genes explain less than half of the discrepancy, and the remainder lacks a known reason. Clone size and the V and J calls come from that table; the DNA yielded D and trimming. The sample yields around 40,000 clones; more than 60% were counted once. Of the sample, roughly 4.7% is held by the ten largest clones.

This clone was found once. The clone's antigen remains unknown. Per-nucleotide qualities are absent, and no much larger clonotype sits a single base away. Findings and caveats that apply to the study as a whole: The highest top T cell clone frequencies were observed in normal lung, and a progressive decrease in top T cell clone frequencies appeared to occur from AAH through AIS, MIA and invasive adenocarcinoma. Compared with EGFR-mutant or double wild-type lesions, KRAS-mutant nodules had the highest T cell clonality. Clonality was highest in normal lung, while later-stage lesions appeared to show lower clonality but higher T cell density and diversity. All patients were from Japan and China, so applicability to Western populations was uncertain. The findings were based on association rather than direct causation, and larger cohorts with long-term follow-up and longitudinal biopsies were deemed needed.

The TCR originated in a person in their sixties or seventies with lung adenocarcinoma. Sequencing was done on a sample of FFPE invasive lung adenocarcinoma tissue. This specimen's cell subset or site label, interpreted: frankly invasive lung adenocarcinoma (ADC). The rearrangement joined TRBV9 to TRBJ2-2; TRBD2 might be the D gene, on 5 matching bases. The CDR3 protein sequence reads: CASSVKDSATGELFF. The DNA sequence is given as TGTGCCAGCAGCGTTAAGGACTCAGCCACCGGGGAGCTGTTTTTT. Joined to the reference TRBV9 and TRBJ2-2 proteins, this CDR3 gives the full variable domain: DSGVTQTPKHLITATGQRVTLRCSPRSGDLSVYWYQQSLDQGLQFLIQYYNGEERAKGNILERFSAQQFPDLHSELNLSSLELGDSALYFCASSVKDSATGELFFGEGSRLTVL.